This T cell receptor (beta chain) was captured in a study of PD-L1 blockade in urothelial cancer. By its share, this clone is medium-sized (0.01 to 0.1%). V lost 1 base and J lost 10, with 8 bases in between. The CDR3 is 13 residues long. The V gene's germline CDR1 is MNHNS and CDR2 SASEGT. Sequencing was performed with immunoSEQ multiplex PCR; in TCRdb, only in-frame clones are kept and a portion is missing. The sample includes approximately 2,500 clones, 30% to 40% of them seen just once. The TCR was taken from a man between 65 and 85 years old with urothelial cancer. The sample consisted of tumor tissue, taken before atezolizumab (anti-PD-L1) treatment. The chain carries TRBV6-1 and TRBJ1-6, with D hard to call. The CDR3 bases are TGTGCCAGCAGTGAAGTAGAGGGATCACCCCTCCACTTT. Encoded protein: CASSEVEGSPLHF.